One T cell receptor (beta chain) is described in this entry. Its antigen is not identified. These data originate in a study of CD8+CD57+ T cells in acquired aplastic anemia. Background on the study: Sorted CD4+ and CD8+ cells yielded around 3.2 ug of DNA on average.

General study results and limits: It was found that nearly 30 CD8+ CDR3 sequences were shared between patients and controls.

Genomic DNA was employed as the template in profiling TCR beta VDJ and CDR3. TCRdb called the reads again in MiXCR, with one record for every CDR3 protein. This sample carries 150,000 to 200,000 distinct CDR3 sequences, roughly 48% of them seen once, and the ten largest clones take 1.1%. The source of this sequence is a human donor in good health. Sequencing was carried out using sorted CD4+, CD8+, or CD8+CD57+ T cells (not recorded which) from PBMCs.

CDR3 in DNA: TGTGCCAGCAGAAGGGACGGCTCTGGAAACACCATATATTTT. Residues: CASRRDGSGNTIYF. V gene TRBV2 combines with J gene TRBJ1-3; a weak D match, TRBD1 (5 bases). The V and J ends lost 6 bases and 0 bases respectively, with 9 bases between them. The length of the CDR3 is 14 residues. CDR1 SNHLY and CDR2 FYNNEI come from the germline V gene.